Presented here are 9 T cell receptor beta chains from one specimen sequenced in a study of graft-versus-host responses after intestinal transplantation. These receptors' antigens are unknown. Profiled with immunoSEQ multiplex PCR; TCRdb holds only in-frame clones, not every one. Counted here are about 88,000 clones, roughly 90% occurring once; the ten biggest clones make up under 0.4%. Specimen: unstimulated CD4+ T cells sorted from spleen or lymph node cells, collected before transplant. These receptors were obtained from a human donor who was the organ donor for an intestinal transplant.

This clone was found once. The chain joins TRBV28 to TRBJ2-7, with D possibly TRBD1 on 7 matching bases. Germline CDR1 is MDHEN and CDR2 is SYDVKM. The CDR3 sequence is 15 residues long. V lost 6 bases and J lost 3, with 18 bases in between. The CDR3 DNA sequence: TGTGCCAGCAGGAACCCAGGGGGGCAAAACTACGAGCAGTACTTC. It codes for CASRNPGGQNYEQYF. Supplemented by reference TRBV28 and TRBJ2-7, the full variable domain reads DVKVTQSSRYLVKRTGEKVFLECVQDMDHENMFWYRQDPGLGLRLIYFSYDVKMKEKGDIPEGYSVSREKKERFSLILESASTNQTSMYLCASRNPGGQNYEQYFGPGTRLTVT.

The chain links TRBV5-5 to TRBJ2-4; D not certain. The CDR3 totals 15 residues. Per germline, CDR1 SGHKS and CDR2 YYEKEE (reference sequence). V was cut by 5 bases and J by 0 bases, with 12 bases left in between. In nucleotides, the CDR3 is TGTGCCAGCAGGGCGGAAAGGTTAGCCAAAAACATTCAGTACTTC. Its protein product is CASRAERLAKNIQYF.

This chain uses TRBV19 with TRBJ2-4; D is undetermined. V was shortened by 7 bases and J by 2 bases, with 9 bases between the two germline ends. Germline CDR1 is LNHDA and CDR2 is SQIVND (reference sequence). This CDR3 is built from 13 residues. The CDR3 DNA reads as TGTGCCAGTATCGGTGTGACCAAAAACATTCAGTACTTC. Amino acid sequence: CASIGVTKNIQYF.

This sequence joins TRBV11-2 and TRBJ2-7; 9 bases are a match to TRBD1. The germline CDR1 and CDR2 sequences are SGHAT and FQNNGV. V lost 4 bases to trimming and J lost 5 bases; unmatched junction nucleotides: 6. This CDR3 spans 14 amino acids. This CDR3 is CASSSRQGENEQYF. The CDR3 DNA reads TGTGCCAGCAGCTCTAGACAGGGGGAAAACGAGCAGTACTTC.

The chain joins TRBV9 to TRBJ2-5, with 11 positions matching TRBD2. Germline V lookup: CDR1 SGDLS, CDR2 YYNGEE. J was trimmed by 11 bases and V by 6 bases; bases with no gene match: 12. The CDR3 has 14 residues. DNA for the CDR3: TGTGCCAGCACCCCGGGACTAGCGGTTTTTGAGCAGTACTTC. This encodes CASTPGLAVFEQYF.

The sample holds one count of this clone. The chain has TRBV5-1 and TRBJ2-2; maybe TRBD2 (6 bases). The V end lost 4 bases, the J end lost 0 bases, and 10 bases lay between the germline ends. This CDR3 is built from 15 residues. CDR1 and CDR2 (germline): SGHRS, YFSETQ. CDR3 nucleotides: TGCGCCAGCAGCGCCGGGACTCCGAACACCGGGGAGCTGTTTTTT. It translates to CASSAGTPNTGELFF.

This rearrangement joins TRBV30 to TRBJ2-7, with 10 bases that match TRBD1. The CDR3 runs to 13 residues. CDR1 is GTSNPN, CDR2 SVGIG, per germline (reference sequence). The V segment lost 5 bases and the J segment 4 bases; nucleotides outside the gene matches: 5. CDR3 in amino acids: CAWGEGQGYEQYF. The DNA for the CDR3 is TGTGCCTGGGGTGAGGGACAGGGGTACGAGCAGTACTTC.

This clone was picked up a small number of times. The chain recombines TRBV7-8 with TRBJ2-1; tentatively, D is TRBD2 (5 bases). The germline V and J ends were trimmed by 5 bases and 2 bases, with 16 bases remaining between them. The CDR3 sequence is 16 residues long. CDR1 and CDR2 from the germline V gene are SGHVS and FQNEAQ. The DNA of the CDR3 is TGTGCCAGCAGCATAGGACTGAAACTTCCCTACAATGAGCAGTTCTTC. This translates into CASSIGLKLPYNEQFF.

The chain combines TRBV19 with TRBJ2-2; TRBD1 matches 7 bases. The CDR3 runs to 15 residues. CDR1 and CDR2 from the germline V gene are LNHDA and SQIVND (reference sequence). The ends lost 7 bases at V and 6 bases at J; junction bases unmatched: 11. CDR3 region: CASKTGPGSAGELFF. CDR3 sequence (DNA): TGTGCCAGTAAGACAGGGCCGGGGTCTGCCGGGGAGCTGTTTTTT.